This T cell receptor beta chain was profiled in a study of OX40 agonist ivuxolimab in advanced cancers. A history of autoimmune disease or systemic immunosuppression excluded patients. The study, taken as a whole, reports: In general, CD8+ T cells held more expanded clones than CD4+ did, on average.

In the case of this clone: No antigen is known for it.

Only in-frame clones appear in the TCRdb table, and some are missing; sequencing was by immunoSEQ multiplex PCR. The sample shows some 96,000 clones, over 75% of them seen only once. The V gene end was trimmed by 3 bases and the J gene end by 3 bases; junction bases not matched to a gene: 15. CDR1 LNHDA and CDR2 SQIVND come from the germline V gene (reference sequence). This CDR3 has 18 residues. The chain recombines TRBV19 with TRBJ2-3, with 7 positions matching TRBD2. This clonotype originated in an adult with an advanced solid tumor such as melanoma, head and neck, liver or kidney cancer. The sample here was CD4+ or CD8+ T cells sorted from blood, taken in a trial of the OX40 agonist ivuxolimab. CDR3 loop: CASSIPASGVGGTDTQYF. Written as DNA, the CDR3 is TGTGCCAGTAGTATTCCGGCTAGCGGAGTGGGAGGGACAGATACGCAGTATTTT. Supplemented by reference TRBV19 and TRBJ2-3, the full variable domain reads DGGITQSPKYLFRKEGQNVTLSCEQNLNHDAMYWYRQDPGQGLRLIYYSQIVNDFQKGDIAEGYSVSREKKESFPLTVTSAQKNPTAFYLCASSIPASGVGGTDTQYFGPGTRLTVL.